Listed below are T cell receptor beta chains from one sample, sequenced in a study of OX40 agonist ivuxolimab in advanced cancers. Clones were sequenced by immunoSEQ multiplex PCR, and TCRdb holds only the in-frame ones, with some missing. The sample has 85,000 to 90,000 clones; around 90% are singletons. The material was CD4+ or CD8+ T cells sorted from blood, obtained in a trial of the OX40 agonist ivuxolimab. The receptors come from an adult with an advanced solid tumor such as melanoma, head and neck, liver or kidney cancer. Both conserved end residues are part of each CDR3. Fields, in order: D gene, clone size, J gene, V gene, CDR3 DNA, CDR3 protein. D genes are given only for firm matches. A row's size may be missing; if present it is once, few, many or a size class.

d_call: TRBD2
clone_size: once
j_call: TRBJ2-7
v_call: TRBV4-1
cdr3_nt: TGCGCCAGCAGCCACGGTCGAGCGGGACCCTACGAGCAGTACTTC
cdr3_aa: CASSHGRAGPYEQYF

d_call: -
clone_size: -
j_call: TRBJ1-6
v_call: TRBV5-4
cdr3_nt: TGTGCCAGCTCTCGGGCGGGGAATAATTCACCCCTCCACTTT
cdr3_aa: CASSRAGNNSPLHF

d_call: TRBD2
clone_size: -
j_call: TRBJ2-1
v_call: TRBV19
cdr3_nt: TGTGCCAGTCGCTCCCCGGGACTAGCCTACAATGAGCAGTTCTTC
cdr3_aa: CASRSPGLAYNEQFF

d_call: -
clone_size: once
j_call: TRBJ2-3
v_call: TRBV13
cdr3_nt: TGTGCCAGCAGCTTAGGGGCGTTGAGCACAGATACGCAGTATTTT
cdr3_aa: CASSLGALSTDTQYF

d_call: TRBD2
clone_size: -
j_call: TRBJ2-1
v_call: TRBV7-7
cdr3_nt: TGTGCTAGCAGCGAGGGACTAGCGGGAGGTGATGAGCAGTTCTTC
cdr3_aa: CASSEGLAGGDEQFF

d_call: TRBD1
clone_size: once
j_call: TRBJ2-3
v_call: TRBV5-1
cdr3_nt: TGCGCCAGCAGCTGGACGGGACAGGGATCAGATACGCAGTATTTT
cdr3_aa: CASSWTGQGSDTQYF

d_call: -
clone_size: -
j_call: TRBJ1-6
v_call: TRBV10-1
cdr3_nt: TGCGCCAGCAGTGAGTCCGGGACAACGGGATCACCCCTCCACTTT
cdr3_aa: CASSESGTTGSPLHF

d_call: TRBD2
clone_size: -
j_call: TRBJ2-1
v_call: TRBV6-1
cdr3_nt: TGTGCCAGCAGTGATCGCGGGAGGGCCGATGAGCAGTTCTTC
cdr3_aa: CASSDRGRADEQFF

d_call: -
clone_size: -
j_call: TRBJ1-4
v_call: TRBV6-5
cdr3_nt: TGTGCCAGCAGTTTTAGGGGGAGAAATGAAAAACTGTTTTTT
cdr3_aa: CASSFRGRNEKLFF

d_call: TRBD2
clone_size: -
j_call: TRBJ2-7
v_call: TRBV28
cdr3_nt: TGTGCCACCTTCCGAGGACTAGGGGCCTACGAGCAGTACTTC
cdr3_aa: CATFRGLGAYEQYF

d_call: -
clone_size: -
j_call: TRBJ2-5
v_call: TRBV10-3
cdr3_nt: TGTGCCATCAGTGGGCGACAAGAAGAGACCCAGTACTTC
cdr3_aa: CAISGRQEETQYF

d_call: TRBD2
clone_size: -
j_call: TRBJ2-3
v_call: TRBV27
cdr3_nt: TGTGCCAGTTCAGTGGGACTAGCGCCGCGCACAGATACGCAGTATTTT
cdr3_aa: CASSVGLAPRTDTQYF

d_call: -
clone_size: -
j_call: TRBJ1-5
v_call: TRBV5-1
cdr3_nt: TGCGCCAGCAGCTTGGAGGGAGGCGGCAATCAGCCCCAGCATTTT
cdr3_aa: CASSLEGGGNQPQHF

d_call: -
clone_size: -
j_call: TRBJ2-1
v_call: TRBV6-5
cdr3_nt: TGTGCCAGCAGTTACTCTGGGCGGGGGCGGCACAATGAGCAGTTCTTC
cdr3_aa: CASSYSGRGRHNEQFF

d_call: -
clone_size: -
j_call: TRBJ2-6
v_call: TRBV9
cdr3_nt: TGTGCCAGCAGCGTAAGGGGAGGAACCGGGGCCAACGTCCTGACTTTC
cdr3_aa: CASSVRGGTGANVLTF

d_call: -
clone_size: -
j_call: TRBJ1-2
v_call: TRBV7-8
cdr3_nt: TGTGCCAGCAGCTTATTGGACAGATTATACTATGGCTACACCTTC
cdr3_aa: CASSLLDRLYYGYTF

d_call: TRBD2
clone_size: -
j_call: TRBJ2-2
v_call: TRBV28
cdr3_nt: TGTGCCAGCAGTTCCTTGGGACTAGCGGGAAGCACCGGGGAGCTGTTTTTT
cdr3_aa: CASSSLGLAGSTGELFF

d_call: -
clone_size: -
j_call: TRBJ2-5
v_call: TRBV11-2
cdr3_nt: TGTGCCAGCAGCCCCGGAGGTAGCAGAGAAGAGACCCAGTACTTC
cdr3_aa: CASSPGGSREETQYF

d_call: -
clone_size: -
j_call: TRBJ2-3
v_call: TRBV4-1
cdr3_nt: TGCGCCAGCAGCCAAGACCTGACTACCACAGATACGCAGTATTTT
cdr3_aa: CASSQDLTTTDTQYF

d_call: TRBD1
clone_size: -
j_call: TRBJ1-4
v_call: TRBV19
cdr3_nt: TGTGCCAGCCGCGGGACAGGGGGTGAAAAACTGTTTTTT
cdr3_aa: CASRGTGGEKLFF

d_call: TRBD1
clone_size: -
j_call: TRBJ1-5
v_call: TRBV19
cdr3_nt: TGTGCCAGTAGACTGACAGGGCATAGCAATCAGCCCCAGCATTTT
cdr3_aa: CASRLTGHSNQPQHF

d_call: TRBD2
clone_size: -
j_call: TRBJ2-1
v_call: TRBV9
cdr3_nt: TGTGCCAGCAGCGTATCTCTAGCGGGATCCAACAATGAGCAGTTCTTC
cdr3_aa: CASSVSLAGSNNEQFF

d_call: -
clone_size: -
j_call: TRBJ2-4
v_call: TRBV7-8
cdr3_nt: TGTGCCAGCAGCTTAGATCGTAAAAACATTCAGTACTTC
cdr3_aa: CASSLDRKNIQYF

d_call: TRBD2
clone_size: -
j_call: TRBJ2-7
v_call: TRBV5-4
cdr3_nt: TGTGCCAGCAGCGTTTTTAGCGGGGCCGGTTCTAGCGAGCAGTACTTC
cdr3_aa: CASSVFSGAGSSEQYF

d_call: TRBD1
clone_size: -
j_call: TRBJ1-4
v_call: TRBV5-5
cdr3_nt: TGTGCCAGCAGCTTGGTGTATGGGACAGGGGTTGAAAAACTGTTTTTT
cdr3_aa: CASSLVYGTGVEKLFF

d_call: -
clone_size: -
j_call: TRBJ2-1
v_call: TRBV18
cdr3_nt: TGTGCCAGCTCACAGTATGTAGCGAGGAGCTCCTACAATGAGCAGTTCTTC
cdr3_aa: CASSQYVARSSYNEQFF

d_call: -
clone_size: -
j_call: TRBJ1-5
v_call: TRBV19
cdr3_nt: TGTGCCAGTAGTATAGATCATAGGGGCACGGGCAATCAGCCCCAGCATTTT
cdr3_aa: CASSIDHRGTGNQPQHF

d_call: -
clone_size: once
j_call: TRBJ2-5
v_call: TRBV6-5
cdr3_nt: TGTGCCAGCAGTTACCCAGGACAGGGAGGGGCCCAGTACTTC
cdr3_aa: CASSYPGQGGAQYF

d_call: TRBD1
clone_size: -
j_call: TRBJ1-5
v_call: TRBV18
cdr3_nt: TGTGCCAGCTCATGGGGACAGGGGATTAATCAGCCCCAGCATTTT
cdr3_aa: CASSWGQGINQPQHF

d_call: -
clone_size: -
j_call: TRBJ1-6
v_call: TRBV28
cdr3_nt: TGTGCCAGCAGTCACAGGGAGGCCAATTCACCCCTCCACTTT
cdr3_aa: CASSHREANSPLHF

d_call: -
clone_size: -
j_call: TRBJ2-7
v_call: TRBV6-1
cdr3_nt: TGTGCCAGCAGTGAAGCGAACTTCGAGGGGATCGGTCGGTACTTC
cdr3_aa: CASSEANFEGIGRYF

d_call: -
clone_size: -
j_call: TRBJ1-4
v_call: TRBV18
cdr3_nt: TGTGCCAGCTCCCCGCGCGGTAATAATGAAAAACTGTTTTTT
cdr3_aa: CASSPRGNNEKLFF

d_call: TRBD1
clone_size: -
j_call: TRBJ2-2
v_call: TRBV25-1
cdr3_nt: TGTGCCAGCAGTAGGACAGGGGCCTCGGGGGAGCTGTTTTTT
cdr3_aa: CASSRTGASGELFF

d_call: -
clone_size: -
j_call: TRBJ1-2
v_call: TRBV30
cdr3_nt: TGTGCCTGGAGTGGTAACATTGGCTACACCTTC
cdr3_aa: CAWSGNIGYTF

d_call: -
clone_size: -
j_call: TRBJ2-4
v_call: TRBV7-9
cdr3_nt: TGTGCCAGCAGCCCGACAGAGGGTAACATTCAGTACTTC
cdr3_aa: CASSPTEGNIQYF

d_call: -
clone_size: once
j_call: TRBJ2-1
v_call: TRBV7-2
cdr3_nt: TGTGCCAGCAGCTTAGGTTACAGGGCGGATGAGCAGTTCTTC
cdr3_aa: CASSLGYRADEQFF

d_call: -
clone_size: -
j_call: TRBJ1-6
v_call: TRBV6-1
cdr3_nt: TGTGCCAGCAGGCCCGCAGGGAGTGTGAATTCACCCCTCCACTTT
cdr3_aa: CASRPAGSVNSPLHF

d_call: -
clone_size: -
j_call: TRBJ1-4
v_call: TRBV7-9
cdr3_nt: TGTGCCAGCAGCCGGCGGGGGGCAACTAATGAAAAACTGTTTTTT
cdr3_aa: CASSRRGATNEKLFF

d_call: -
clone_size: few
j_call: TRBJ2-3
v_call: TRBV5-1
cdr3_nt: TGCGCCAGCAGCTTGGGACAGGGACTTAGCACAGATACGCAGTATTTT
cdr3_aa: CASSLGQGLSTDTQYF

d_call: -
clone_size: -
j_call: TRBJ2-7
v_call: TRBV19
cdr3_nt: TGTGCCAGTAGTATAGATGCAGGGTTGTACGAGCAGTACTTC
cdr3_aa: CASSIDAGLYEQYF

d_call: TRBD2
clone_size: -
j_call: TRBJ2-7
v_call: TRBV11-2
cdr3_nt: TGTGCCAGCAGCTTAGATTCAGCGGGATACTACGAGCAGTACTTC
cdr3_aa: CASSLDSAGYYEQYF

d_call: TRBD1
clone_size: -
j_call: TRBJ2-5
v_call: TRBV6-6
cdr3_nt: TGTGCCAGCAGCTGGGGAGGGACAGGGGGCCGCGAGACCCAGTACTTC
cdr3_aa: CASSWGGTGGRETQYF

d_call: -
clone_size: -
j_call: TRBJ1-4
v_call: TRBV10-1
cdr3_nt: TGCGCCACCCTGGGCCTCGAAAAACTGTTTTTT
cdr3_aa: CATLGLEKLFF

d_call: -
clone_size: once
j_call: TRBJ1-5
v_call: TRBV10-3
cdr3_nt: TGTGCCATCAGTGAGCCCAACAATCAGCCCCAGCATTTT
cdr3_aa: CAISEPNNQPQHF

d_call: TRBD1
clone_size: -
j_call: TRBJ2-4
v_call: TRBV15
cdr3_nt: TGTGCCACCAGCAGAGATAAAGGAGGACAGGGGGCCGGGCGCATCAAAAACATTCAGTACTTC
cdr3_aa: CATSRDKGGQGAGRIKNIQYF